Here is one T cell receptor beta chain with its context. This sample was taken from a study of shared clonotypes between healthy human individuals. CDR3 length: 13 amino acids. V lost 0 bases, J lost 5 bases, and 8 bases lay in between. Germline V gives CDR1 LNHNV, CDR2 YYDKDF (reference sequence). The protocol was immunoSEQ multiplex PCR, while the TCRdb copy is restricted to in-frame clones and leaves out a portion. This table has more than 1.2 million clones, approximately 98.5% appearing once. The sequence was collected from a man aged 25-45 years in good health. The sample was naive CD4+ T cells sorted from blood. Specified subset: CD45RA+ positively selected. V is TRBV15 and J is TRBJ2-7; D not resolved. This chain's CDR3 is CATSRDGPDEQYF. CDR3 bases: TGTGCCACCAGCAGAGATGGACCCGACGAGCAGTACTTC.